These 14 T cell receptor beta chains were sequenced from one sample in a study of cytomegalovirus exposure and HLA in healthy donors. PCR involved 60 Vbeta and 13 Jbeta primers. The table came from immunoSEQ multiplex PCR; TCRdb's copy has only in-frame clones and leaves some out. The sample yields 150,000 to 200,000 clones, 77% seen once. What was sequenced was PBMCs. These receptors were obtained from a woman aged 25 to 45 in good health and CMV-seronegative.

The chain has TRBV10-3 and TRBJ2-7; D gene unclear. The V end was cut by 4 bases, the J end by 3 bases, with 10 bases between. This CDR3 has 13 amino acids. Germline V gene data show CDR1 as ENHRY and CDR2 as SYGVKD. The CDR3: CAISVTPGYEQYF. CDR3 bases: TGTGCCATCAGTGTAACCCCGGGCTACGAGCAGTACTTC.

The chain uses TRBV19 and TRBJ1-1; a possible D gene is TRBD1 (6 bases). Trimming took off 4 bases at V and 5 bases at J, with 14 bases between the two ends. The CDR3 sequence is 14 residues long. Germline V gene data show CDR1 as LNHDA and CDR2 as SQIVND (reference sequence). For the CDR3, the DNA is TGTGCCAGTAGTACACAGACAGGTATAACTGAAGCTTTCTTT. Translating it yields CASSTQTGITEAFF.

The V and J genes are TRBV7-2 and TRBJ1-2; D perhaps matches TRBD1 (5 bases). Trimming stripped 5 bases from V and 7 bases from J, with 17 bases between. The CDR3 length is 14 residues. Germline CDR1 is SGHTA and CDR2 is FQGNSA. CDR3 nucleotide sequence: TGTGCCAGCAGCCCCCGGGGGACGGCGGCTGGCTACACCTTC. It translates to CASSPRGTAAGYTF.

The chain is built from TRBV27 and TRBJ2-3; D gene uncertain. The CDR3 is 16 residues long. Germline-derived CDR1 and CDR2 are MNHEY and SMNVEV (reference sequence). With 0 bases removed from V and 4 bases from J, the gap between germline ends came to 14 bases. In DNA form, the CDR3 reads TGTGCCAGCAGTTTATCCCCTCTCGAGAGCGCAGATACGCAGTATTTT. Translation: CASSLSPLESADTQYF.

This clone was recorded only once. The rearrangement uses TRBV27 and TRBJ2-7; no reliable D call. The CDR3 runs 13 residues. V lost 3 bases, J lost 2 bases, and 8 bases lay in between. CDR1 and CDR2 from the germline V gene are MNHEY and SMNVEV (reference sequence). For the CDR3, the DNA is TGTGCCAGCAGTTTTGGCCAAGCCTACGAGCAGTACTTC. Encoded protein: CASSFGQAYEQYF.

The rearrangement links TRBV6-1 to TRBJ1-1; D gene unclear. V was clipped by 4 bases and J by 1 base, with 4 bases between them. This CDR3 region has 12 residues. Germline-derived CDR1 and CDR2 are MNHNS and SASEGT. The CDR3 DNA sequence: TGTGCCAGCAGTGTTCAGAACACTGAAGCTTTCTTT. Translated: CASSVQNTEAFF.

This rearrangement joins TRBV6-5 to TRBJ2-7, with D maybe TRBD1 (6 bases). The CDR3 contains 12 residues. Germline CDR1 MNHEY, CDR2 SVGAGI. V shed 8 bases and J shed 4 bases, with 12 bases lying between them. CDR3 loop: CASYRDTYEQYF. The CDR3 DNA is TGTGCCAGCTACCGGGACACTTACGAGCAGTACTTC.

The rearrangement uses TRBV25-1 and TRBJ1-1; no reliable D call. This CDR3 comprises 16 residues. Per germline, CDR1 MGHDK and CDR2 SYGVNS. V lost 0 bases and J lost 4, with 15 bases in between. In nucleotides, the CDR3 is TGTGCCAGCAGTGAATATTGGAGGGAAGGAGGCACTGAAGCTTTCTTT. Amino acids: CASSEYWREGGTEAFF.

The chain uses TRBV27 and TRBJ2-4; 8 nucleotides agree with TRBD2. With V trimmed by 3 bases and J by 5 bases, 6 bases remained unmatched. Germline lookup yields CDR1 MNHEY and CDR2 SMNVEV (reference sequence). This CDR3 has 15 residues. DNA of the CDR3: TGTGCCAGCAGTTTTTTGCGGGAGGTACAAAACATTCAGTACTTC. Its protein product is CASSFLREVQNIQYF.

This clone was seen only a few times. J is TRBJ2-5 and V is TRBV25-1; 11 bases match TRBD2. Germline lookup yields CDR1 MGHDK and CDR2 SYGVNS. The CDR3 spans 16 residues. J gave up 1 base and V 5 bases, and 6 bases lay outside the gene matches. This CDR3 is CASSPTLAGGQETQYF. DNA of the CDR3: TGTGCCAGCAGTCCGACTCTAGCGGGGGGCCAAGAGACCCAGTACTTC.

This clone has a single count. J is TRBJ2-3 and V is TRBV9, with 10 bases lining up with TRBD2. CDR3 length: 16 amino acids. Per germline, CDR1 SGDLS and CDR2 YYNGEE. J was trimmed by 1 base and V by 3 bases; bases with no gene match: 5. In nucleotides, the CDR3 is TGTGCCAGCAGCGCGGAAACTAGCGGGGGCACAGATACGCAGTATTTT. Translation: CASSAETSGGTDTQYF.

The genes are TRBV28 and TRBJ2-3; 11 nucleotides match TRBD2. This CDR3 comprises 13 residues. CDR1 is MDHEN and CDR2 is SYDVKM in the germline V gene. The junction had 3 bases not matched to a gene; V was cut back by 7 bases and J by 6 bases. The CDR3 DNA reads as TGTGCCAGCATAGCGGGGGGGGTCGATACGCAGTATTTT. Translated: CASIAGGVDTQYF.

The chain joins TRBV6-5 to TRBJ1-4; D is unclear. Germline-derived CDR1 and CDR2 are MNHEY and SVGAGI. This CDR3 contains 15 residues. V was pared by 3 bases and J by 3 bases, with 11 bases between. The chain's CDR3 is CASSYIGVPNEKLFF. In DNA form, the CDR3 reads TGTGCCAGCAGTTATATCGGGGTTCCTAATGAAAAACTGTTTTTT.

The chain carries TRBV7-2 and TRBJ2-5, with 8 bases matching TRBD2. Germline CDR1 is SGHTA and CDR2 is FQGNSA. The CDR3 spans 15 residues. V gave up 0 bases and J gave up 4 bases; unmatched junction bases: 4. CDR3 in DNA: TGTGCCAGCAGCTTAGCCCCGGGAGGGCGAGAGACCCAGTACTTC. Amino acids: CASSLAPGGRETQYF.